This record covers a single TCR beta chain. Trimming removed 4 bases from V and 5 bases from J, with 12 bases in between. This CDR3 comprises 14 residues. Germline CDR1 and CDR2: SGHTA and FQGNSA. This entry is derived from a study of blood T cell repertoires in COVID-19. Study overall: Some COVID-19 samples were acute and others convalescent; all came from the United States, Italy and Spain. T cells, B-cell-depleted T cells, or PBMCs supplied cDNA or gDNA.

Authors' data handling: Amplification with reference gene primers provided the estimates of nucleated cell counts. Produced via immunoSEQ multiplex PCR; TCRdb's table is partial and in-frame only. D and trimming come from the DNA, and the V and J calls and clone size come from that table. The sample holds roughly 250,000 clones, about three quarters seen once. The TCR sequence derives from a woman aged 80 or older with acute or convalescent COVID-19. The V gene is TRBV7-2, the J gene TRBJ2-1; D possibly corresponds to TRBD2 (6 bases). The sequenced sample was peripheral blood. The CDR3: CASSSGGPHNEQFF. CDR3 nucleotide sequence: TGTGCCAGCAGCTCCGGGGGACCTCACAATGAGCAGTTCTTC.